This T cell receptor (beta chain) was sequenced in a study of cytomegalovirus exposure and HLA in healthy donors. V dropped 1 base and J dropped 2; count of bases not matched to a gene: 5. From germline, CDR1 is MGHRA and CDR2 YSYEKL. The CDR3 has 16 amino acids. A multiplex PCR was run with 60 Vbeta primers and 13 Jbeta primers. Profiling relied on immunoSEQ multiplex PCR, and the TCRdb table lists in-frame clones only, not all of them. The sample lists over 150,000 clones; roughly 88% were seen once. Material for sequencing was PBMCs. The gene calls are TRBV4-1 and TRBJ1-5, with 7 bases that match TRBD1. The clonotype originates from a girl aged 2-10 years in good health and CMV-seropositive. For the CDR3, the DNA is TGCGCCAGCAGCCAAGGACAGGGTGGAGGCAATCAGCCCCAGCATTTT. Translated, it gives CASSQGQGGGNQPQHF.